This T cell receptor beta chain derives from a study of regulatory T cells in long-lasting Graves disease. Germline V gives CDR1 KGHSH, CDR2 LQKENI. The CDR3 consists of 13 residues. V was shortened by 4 bases and J by 5 bases, with 11 bases between the two germline ends. Regarding time point: newly diagnosed GD, antithyroid drugs for less than 3 months. Isolated PBMC RNA provided the starting material for the TCR library. Combining iRepertoire HTBI primers with Arm-PCR of CDR3 regions, the authors built TCR beta libraries. TCRdb recomputed calls from the multiplex PCR reads with MiXCR, one row per CDR3 protein. Among about 530,000 distinct CDR3 sequences listed, around 15% were seen once. This clonotype was recorded many times. This same sample was also part of a study on T cells in Graves' hyperthyroidism and ophthalmopathy.

This receptor was taken from a woman aged 40 to 65 with Graves disease. The rearrangement joins TRBV18 to TRBJ1-1; no firm D call. The sample was peripheral blood mononuclear cells (PBMCs), taken at new diagnosis, from a patient treated with antithyroid drugs. CDR3 loop: CASSQTPFTEAFF. Written as DNA, the CDR3 is TGTGCCAGCTCACAGACACCCTTTACTGAAGCTTTCTTT.